This TCR beta chain was recovered during a study of T cells in Graves' hyperthyroidism and ophthalmopathy. An approximately 10 ml volume of fresh peripheral blood provided the PBMCs. The V end was cut by 2 bases, the J end by 2 bases, with 4 bases between. The CDR3 contains 14 residues. Germline V gene data show CDR1 as SNHLY and CDR2 as FYNNEI. This clonotype occurred a few times. Its specificity is unknown. Amplification of TCR beta CDR3 regions used RNA as the template. The TCR CDR3 first-round RT-PCR relied on the HTBI primer set. One entry per CDR3 protein, called by TCRdb with MiXCR from the multiplex PCR reads. This sample has 500,000 to 650,000 distinct CDR3 sequences; 17% occur once, and the top ten carry approximately 15%. Study results and limitations: Ophthalmopathy was distinguished from stable hyperthyroidism by 13 V-J signatures.

The material sequenced was blood. The source of this sequence is a woman under 30 with Graves' ophthalmopathy. This chain links TRBV2 with TRBJ1-6, with unresolved D. This CDR3 reads CASSERTYNSPLHF. DNA for the CDR3: TGTGCCAGCAGTGAAAGGACCTATAATTCACCCCTCCACTTT. The full variable domain, in which reference TRBV2 and TRBJ1-6 provide the parts outside the CDR3, is EPEVTQTPSHQVTQMGQEVILRCVPISNHLYFYWYRQILGQKVEFLVSFYNNEISEKSEIFDDQFSVERPDGSNFTLKIRSTKLEDSAMYFCASSERTYNSPLHFGNGTRLTVT.